This T cell receptor (beta chain) is drawn from a study of T-cell reconstitution after alpha-beta-depleted transplantation in children. Findings and limits, study-wide: In patients about two months after transplant, alpha-beta T cells reportedly arose from several hundred expanded graft clones.

Unique molecular identifiers were incorporated when the TCRbeta library was constructed. Each CDR3 protein gets one entry after TCRdb re-called the PCR reads with MiXCR. The sample includes about 870,000 distinct CDR3 sequences, about 15% of them seen just once. This clonotype was seen a few times. Antigen: not known. Trimming shortened V by 6 bases and J by 4 bases, and 12 bases separated the two germline ends. CDR3 length equals 14 residues. The source was PBMCs, mostly from graft donor cells, collected 360 days after TCRalphabeta/CD19-depleted stem cell transplant. The TCR was taken from a male patient under 18 who had a stem cell transplant for acute lymphoblastic leukemia, so the T cells may come from the graft donor. The chain links TRBV12-3 or TRBV12-4 to TRBJ2-2, with a weak D call TRBD1 (5 bases). In nucleotides, the CDR3 is TGTGCCAGCAGGCCCGGACAAGCCACCGGGGAGCTGTTTTTT. Protein: CASRPGQATGELFF.